This TCR beta chain was obtained from a study of blood T cell repertoires in COVID-19. In the study overall: PBMCs, B-cell-depleted T cells, or T cells were the source of the cDNA or gDNA that made up the material.

Per germline, CDR1 SGHTA and CDR2 FQGNSA. The CDR3 contains 13 residues. Trimming left V 5 bases short and J 10 bases short, with 14 bases between. Sequencing was performed with immunoSEQ multiplex PCR; in TCRdb, only in-frame clones are kept and a portion is missing. The profile shows more than 250,000 clones, over 75% of them singletons. The receptor comes from a human donor in a cohort sampled during active COVID-19. Sequencing was performed on peripheral blood. The chain combines TRBV7-2 with TRBJ1-4; possible D gene TRBD1, 6 bases. This CDR3 reads CASSLRTVGKLFF. The CDR3 DNA sequence: TGTGCCAGCAGCCTTAGGACAGTCGGAAAACTGTTTTTT.